The rows below give T cell receptor beta chains drawn from one sample of a study of T cell responses to AZD1222 COVID-19 vaccine. Using immunoSEQ multiplex PCR, the repertoire was profiled, and TCRdb retains in-frame clones only, with some absent. Here the sample spans under 130,000 clones, roughly 91% being singletons. Here the sequenced sample was peripheral blood, taken on day 0 of AZD1222 vaccination. These receptors were taken from an adult in good health. Both conserved end residues are part of each CDR3. The D gene is left open where the match is weak. The size entry is marked missing in some rows and otherwise reads once, few, many or a size class.

d_gene | j_gene | abundance | v_gene | CDR3aa | CDR3nt
- | TRBJ2-1 | - | TRBV7-8 | CASSRQPRRGNEQFF | TGTGCCAGCAGCCGACAACCTCGGCGGGGCAATGAGCAGTTCTTC
TRBD2 | TRBJ2-1 | - | TRBV19 | CASSIVAGDVGEQFF | TGTGCCAGTAGTATCGTAGCGGGCGACGTCGGTGAGCAGTTCTTC
- | TRBJ2-1 | - | TRBV28 | CASSTLMYNEQFF | TGTGCCAGCAGTACCCTAATGTACAATGAGCAGTTCTTC
TRBD1 | TRBJ1-1 | once | TRBV5-1 | CASRTGTGDLHTEAFF | TGCGCCAGCAGGACCGGGACAGGGGACCTTCACACTGAAGCTTTCTTT
TRBD2 | TRBJ2-2 | - | TRBV19 | CASSIGVGGTGTGELFF | TGTGCCAGTAGTATAGGGGTCGGGGGGACGGGCACCGGGGAGCTGTTTTTT
- | TRBJ2-5 | - | TRBV7-2 | CASTPLITQYF | TGTGCCAGCACCCCCCTTATTACCCAGTACTTC
- | TRBJ1-1 | - | TRBV9 | CASSVLGDTEAFF | TGTGCCAGCAGCGTATTGGGGGACACTGAAGCTTTCTTT
TRBD1 | TRBJ1-2 | - | TRBV19 | CASSTPILGRQGGDGYTF | TGTGCCAGTAGTACCCCAATCCTCGGGAGGCAAGGGGGCGATGGCTACACCTTC
TRBD2 | TRBJ2-2 | - | TRBV5-1 | CASSLAGGHTGELFF | TGCGCCAGCTCCCTAGCGGGAGGTCACACCGGGGAGCTGTTTTTT
- | TRBJ1-5 | - | TRBV19 | CASSQQKGSNQPQHF | TGTGCCAGTAGCCAACAAAAGGGAAGCAATCAGCCCCAGCATTTT
- | TRBJ2-1 | few | TRBV6-5 | CASSHLTTTNEQFF | TGTGCCAGCAGCCACCTGACTACGACTAATGAGCAGTTCTTC
TRBD2 | TRBJ2-5 | - | TRBV10-3 | CAISDPGLRETQYF | TGTGCCATCAGTGACCCGGGACTAAGGGAGACCCAGTACTTC